The T cell receptor beta chain under discussion was sequenced for a study of cytomegalovirus exposure and HLA in healthy donors. Findings and caveats of the study: Reports credit the classifier with highly specific, highly sensitive diagnosis of cytomegalovirus status.

PCR used 60 Vbeta primers and 13 Jbeta primers. Assay: immunoSEQ multiplex PCR; the TCRdb copy retains only in-frame clones and omits some. The sample's table shows 40,000 to 55,000 clones. As for this clone: Its antigen is as yet unknown.

CDR1 and CDR2 (germline): LGHNA, YSLEER. The CDR3 is made up of 13 amino acids. The V and J ends lost 5 bases and 3 bases, in that order; junction bases with no gene match: 4. The V gene is TRBV4-3, the J gene TRBJ2-7; 7 bases match TRBD1. Sequencing used PBMCs. This receptor was obtained from a male donor in good health and CMV-seropositive. CDR3 DNA: TGCGCCAGCAGCTCGACAGGGAGCTACGAGCAGTACTTC. Amino acids: CASSSTGSYEQYF.